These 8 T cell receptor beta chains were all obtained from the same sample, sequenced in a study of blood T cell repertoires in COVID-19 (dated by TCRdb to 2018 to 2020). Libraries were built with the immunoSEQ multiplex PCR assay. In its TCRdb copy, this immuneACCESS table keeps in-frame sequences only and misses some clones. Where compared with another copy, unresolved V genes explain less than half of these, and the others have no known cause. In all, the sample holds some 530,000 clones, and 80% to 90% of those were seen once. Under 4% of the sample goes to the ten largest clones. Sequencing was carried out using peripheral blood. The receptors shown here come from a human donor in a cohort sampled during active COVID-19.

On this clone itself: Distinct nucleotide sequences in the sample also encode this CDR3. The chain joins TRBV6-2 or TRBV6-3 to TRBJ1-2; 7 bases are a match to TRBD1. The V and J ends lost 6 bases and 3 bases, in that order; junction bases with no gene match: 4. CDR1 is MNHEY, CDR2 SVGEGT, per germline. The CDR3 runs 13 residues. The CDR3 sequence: CASSPGTDYGYTF. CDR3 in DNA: TGTGCCAGCAGCCCCGGGACAGACTATGGCTACACCTTC.

CDR3 amino acids: CATSRVSGYTDTQYF. CDR3 DNA: TGTGCCACCAGCAGAGTAAGCGGGTACACAGATACGCAGTATTTT. The chain uses TRBV15 and TRBJ2-3; a possible D gene is TRBD2 (6 bases). V was shortened by 1 base and J by 2 bases, with 10 bases between the two germline ends. The CDR3 is 15 residues long. Germline CDR1 reads LNHNV; CDR2 reads YYDKDF (reference sequence).

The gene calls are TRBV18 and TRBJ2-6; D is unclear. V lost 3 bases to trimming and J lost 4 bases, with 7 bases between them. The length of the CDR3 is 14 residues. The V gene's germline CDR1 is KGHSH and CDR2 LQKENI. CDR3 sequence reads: CASSPIRGANVLTF. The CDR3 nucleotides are TGTGCCAGCTCACCTATCAGAGGGGCCAACGTCCTGACTTTC.

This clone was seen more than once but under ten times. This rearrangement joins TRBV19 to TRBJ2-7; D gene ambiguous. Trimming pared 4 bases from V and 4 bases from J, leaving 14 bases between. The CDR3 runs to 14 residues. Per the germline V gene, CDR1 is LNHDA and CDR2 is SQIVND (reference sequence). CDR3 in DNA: TGTGCCAGTAGTACCCTCGGGTACGGTTACGAGCAGTACTTC. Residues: CASSTLGYGYEQYF.

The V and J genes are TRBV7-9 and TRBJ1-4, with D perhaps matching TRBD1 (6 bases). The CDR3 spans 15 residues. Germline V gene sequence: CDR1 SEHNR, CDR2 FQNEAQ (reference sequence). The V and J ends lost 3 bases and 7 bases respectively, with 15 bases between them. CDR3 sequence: CASSLATQGGEKLFF. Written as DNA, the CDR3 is TGTGCCAGCAGCTTGGCCACACAGGGCGGTGAAAAACTGTTTTTT.

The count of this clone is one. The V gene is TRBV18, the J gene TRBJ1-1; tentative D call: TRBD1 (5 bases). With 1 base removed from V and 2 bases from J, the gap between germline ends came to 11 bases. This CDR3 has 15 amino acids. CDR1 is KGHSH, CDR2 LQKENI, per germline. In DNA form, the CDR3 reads TGTGCCAGCTCACCACAGGGGCCCTCAAACACTGAAGCTTTCTTT. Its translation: CASSPQGPSNTEAFF.

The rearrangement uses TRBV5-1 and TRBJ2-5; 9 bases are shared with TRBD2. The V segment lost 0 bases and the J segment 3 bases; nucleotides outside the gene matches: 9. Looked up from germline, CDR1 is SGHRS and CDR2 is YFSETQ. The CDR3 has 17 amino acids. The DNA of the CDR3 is TGCGCCAGCAGCTTGGTGTCTAGCGGGGTTACGAAAGAGACCCAGTACTTC. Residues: CASSLVSSGVTKETQYF.

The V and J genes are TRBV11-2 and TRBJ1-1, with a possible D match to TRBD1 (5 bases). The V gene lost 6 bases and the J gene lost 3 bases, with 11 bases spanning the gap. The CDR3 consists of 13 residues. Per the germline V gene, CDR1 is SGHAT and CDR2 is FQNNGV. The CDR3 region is CASRSQGYTEAFF. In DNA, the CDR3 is TGTGCCAGCAGGAGTCAGGGCTACACTGAAGCTTTCTTT. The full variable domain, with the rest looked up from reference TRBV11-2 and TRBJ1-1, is EAGVAQSPRYKIIEKRQSVAFWCNPISGHATLYWYQQILGQGPKLLIQFQNNGVVDDSQLPKDRFSAERLKGVDSTLKIQPAKLEDSAVYLCASRSQGYTEAFFGQGTRLTVV.